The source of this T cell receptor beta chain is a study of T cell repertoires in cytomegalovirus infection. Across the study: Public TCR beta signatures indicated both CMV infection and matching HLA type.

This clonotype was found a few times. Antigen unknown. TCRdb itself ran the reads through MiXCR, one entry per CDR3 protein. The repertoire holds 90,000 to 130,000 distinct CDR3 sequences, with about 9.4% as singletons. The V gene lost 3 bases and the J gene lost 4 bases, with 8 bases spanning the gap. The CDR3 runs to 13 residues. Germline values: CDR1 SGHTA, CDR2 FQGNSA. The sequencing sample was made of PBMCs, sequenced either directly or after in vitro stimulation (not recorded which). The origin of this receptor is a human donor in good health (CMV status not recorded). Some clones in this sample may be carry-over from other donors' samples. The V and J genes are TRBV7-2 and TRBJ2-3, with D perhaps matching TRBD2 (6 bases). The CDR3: CASSFWGADTQYF. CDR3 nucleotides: TGTGCCAGCAGCTTTTGGGGGGCAGATACGCAGTATTTT.